This T cell receptor (beta chain) derives from a study of blood T cells in healthy people across ages. This clonotype has just a few counts. A J-beta primer mix and a sample-barcoded 5' primer were used in a second PCR of roughly 6 to 12 cycles. Per sample, CDR3-containing paired-end reads numbered at least 2.5 million. TCRdb independently ran MiXCR on the 5' RACE reads; one entry per CDR3 protein. The repertoire has some 1.7 million distinct CDR3 sequences, 25% to 30% of them found once; the top ten carry 7% to 9%. Germline values: CDR1 SGHTA, CDR2 FQGNSA. CDR3 length: 14 residues. V lost 5 bases and J 7 bases, leaving 17 bases between the germline ends.

The material sequenced was blood. The chain employs TRBV7-2 and TRBJ2-5, with D tentatively TRBD2 (6 bases). This receptor was taken from a woman aged 25 to 39 in good health. As DNA, the CDR3 is TGTGCCAGCAGCCCCGACCTGCGGAGGGGGACCCAGTACTTC. Its protein product is CASSPDLRRGTQYF.